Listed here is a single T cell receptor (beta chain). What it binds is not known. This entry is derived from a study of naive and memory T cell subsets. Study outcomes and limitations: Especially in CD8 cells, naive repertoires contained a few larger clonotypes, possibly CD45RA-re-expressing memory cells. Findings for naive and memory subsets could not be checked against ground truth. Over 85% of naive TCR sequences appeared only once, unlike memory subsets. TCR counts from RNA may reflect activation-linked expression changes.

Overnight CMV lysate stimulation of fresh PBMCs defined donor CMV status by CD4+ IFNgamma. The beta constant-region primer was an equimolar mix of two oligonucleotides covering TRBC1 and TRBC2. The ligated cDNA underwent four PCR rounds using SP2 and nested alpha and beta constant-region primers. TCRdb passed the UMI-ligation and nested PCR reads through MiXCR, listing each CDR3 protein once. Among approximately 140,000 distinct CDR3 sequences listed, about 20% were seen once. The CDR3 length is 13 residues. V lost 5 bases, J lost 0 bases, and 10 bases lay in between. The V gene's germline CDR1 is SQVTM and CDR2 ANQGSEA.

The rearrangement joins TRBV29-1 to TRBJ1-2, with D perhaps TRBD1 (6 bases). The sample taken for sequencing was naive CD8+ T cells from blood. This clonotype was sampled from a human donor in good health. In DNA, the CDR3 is TGCAGCGTTCCGGACAGAGCTAACTATGGCTACACCTTC. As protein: CSVPDRANYGYTF.